These 10 T cell receptor beta chains originate from one sample sequenced in a study of T cell repertoires in cytomegalovirus infection. A single record per CDR3 protein comes from TCRdb applying MiXCR to the reads. The sample lists approximately 280,000 distinct CDR3 sequences, around 20% occurring once. No antigen has been identified for these receptors. The specimen was cultured PBMCs, collected from culture after CMV antigen stimulation. These receptors came from a human donor in good health (CMV status not recorded). Some clones in this sample may be carry-over from other donors' samples.

This clonotype was counted at least ten times. The chain is built from TRBV7-9 and TRBJ1-1, with a tentative D call TRBD1 (5 bases). Trimming removed 5 bases at V and 2 bases at J, with 12 bases between. The CDR3 length is 14 residues. Germline V gene lookup returns CDR1 SEHNR and CDR2 FQNEAQ (reference sequence). The CDR3 reads CASSADRANTEAFF. Here the CDR3 DNA reads TGTGCCAGCAGCGCAGACAGAGCAAACACTGAAGCTTTCTTT.

The chain couples TRBV20-1 to TRBJ2-3; TRBD2 matches at 9 bases. The V gene end was trimmed by 5 bases and the J gene end by 5 bases; junction bases not matched to a gene: 11. The germline CDR1 and CDR2 sequences are DFQATT and SNEGSKA (reference sequence). The CDR3 totals 15 residues. CDR3 sequence reads: CSAPYGGRGGDTQYF. The CDR3 DNA sequence: TGCAGTGCTCCTTATGGCGGGAGGGGGGGAGATACGCAGTATTTT.

The chain has TRBV24-1 and TRBJ2-6, with D unclear. This CDR3 spans 16 amino acids. Germline V gene lookup returns CDR1 KGHDR and CDR2 SFDVKD. The germline V and J ends were trimmed by 3 bases and 2 bases, with 10 bases remaining between them. The CDR3 is CATSDAPIAGANVLTF. The CDR3 bases are TGTGCCACCAGTGATGCTCCTATAGCTGGGGCCAACGTCCTGACTTTC.

In its sample, this clonotype was seen many times. The chain is built from TRBV2 and TRBJ1-2, with 7 bases lining up with TRBD1. The CDR3 is 13 amino acids. With 4 bases clipped from V and 3 bases from J, the junction kept 2 bases outside the gene matches. CDR1 is SNHLY and CDR2 is FYNNEI in the germline V gene. CDR3 sequence (DNA): TGTGCCAGCAGTGGACAGGGCTACTATGGCTACACCTTC. This sequence encodes CASSGQGYYGYTF. Full variable domain (outside the CDR3, taken from reference TRBV2 and TRBJ1-2): EPEVTQTPSHQVTQMGQEVILRCVPISNHLYFYWYRQILGQKVEFLVSFYNNEISEKSEIFDDQFSVERPDGSNFTLKIRSTKLEDSAMYFCASSGQGYYGYTFGSGTRLTVV.

This clonotype has at least ten counts. The V and J genes are TRBV6-1 and TRBJ2-7; TRBD2 aligns across 10 bases. The germline V gene encodes CDR1 MNHNS and CDR2 SASEGT. V was pared by 1 base and J by 5 bases, with 20 bases of the junction left unmatched. The CDR3 sequence is 20 residues long. The CDR3 spells CASSEELTAGGPALFDEQYF. The CDR3 DNA reads TGTGCCAGCAGTGAAGAACTAACAGCGGGAGGGCCTGCCCTCTTCGACGAGCAGTACTTC.

This clonotype has more than one count but fewer than ten. CDR3 loop: CASRHGGGPRQYF. The CDR3 region has the DNA TGTGCCAGCCGCCACGGTGGGGGCCCGAGGCAGTATTTT. The chain couples TRBV2 to TRBJ2-3; D possibly corresponds to TRBD1 (6 bases). The CDR3 consists of 13 residues. Germline-derived CDR1 and CDR2 are SNHLY and FYNNEI. The V gene lost 8 bases and the J gene lost 11 bases, with 20 bases spanning the gap.

This clonotype occurred a few times. The chain recombines TRBV6-2 or TRBV6-3 with TRBJ2-1; D possibly corresponds to TRBD2 (6 bases). The ends were cut back, 2 bases at V and 2 bases at J, with 13 bases in the middle. From germline, CDR1 is MNHEY and CDR2 SVGEGT. This CDR3 is 16 amino acids long. The CDR3 DNA reads TGTGCCAGCAGTTACCGACTAGGCGGGGCCTACAATGAGCAGTTCTTC. Translating it yields CASSYRLGGAYNEQFF.

This clonotype was recorded at least ten times. The V and J genes are TRBV5-4 and TRBJ1-6; TRBD1 matches 12 bases. This CDR3 has 14 amino acids. The V and J ends lost 6 bases and 8 bases, in that order; junction bases with no gene match: 3. Germline V lookup: CDR1 SGHNT, CDR2 YYREEE (reference sequence). The CDR3 nucleotides are TGTGCCAGCACCTGGGACAGGGGGCATTCACCCCTCCACTTT. It is translated as CASTWDRGHSPLHF.

A few counts support this clonotype. The rearrangement joins TRBV7-9 to TRBJ2-1; TRBD2 aligns across 8 bases. V dropped 5 bases and J dropped 1; count of bases not matched to a gene: 13. The germline gives CDR1 SEHNR, CDR2 FQNEAQ (reference sequence). The CDR3 has 18 amino acids. CDR3 nucleotides: TGTGCCAGCAGCATTACTAGCGGAGGATTTTCATCCTACAATGAGCAGTTCTTC. It yields the protein CASSITSGGFSSYNEQFF.

V is TRBV27 and J is TRBJ2-7; D is perhaps TRBD1 or TRBD2 (5 bases each). The CDR3 has 15 residues. V was trimmed by 5 bases and J by 1 base, leaving 15 bases between them. Germline V gene lookup returns CDR1 MNHEY and CDR2 SMNVEV (reference sequence). The CDR3 spells CASSTRDGASYEQYF. The CDR3 nucleotides read TGTGCCAGCAGTACCCGGGACGGGGCATCCTACGAGCAGTACTTC.